One and the same sample provided the 28 T cell receptor beta chains below, sequenced in a study of early T cells in non-severe SARS-CoV-2 infection. TCRdb used MiXCR to reprocess the 5' RACE reads, holding one entry per CDR3 protein. The repertoire has 70,000 to 95,000 distinct CDR3 sequences, about 15% of them found once; the top ten carry around 0.5%. The source material was whole blood. These receptor sequences come from an adult who was a healthcare worker with PCR-confirmed SARS-CoV-2 infection or an uninfected control (not recorded which).

This clonotype came up a few times. J is TRBJ2-2 and V is TRBV5-1; D not resolved. The CDR3 runs to 16 residues. V gave up 0 bases and J gave up 0 bases, with 9 bases separating them. Germline V gene sequence: CDR1 SGHRS, CDR2 YFSETQ. CDR3 protein: CASSLGVTPNTGELFF. The CDR3, as DNA: TGCGCCAGCAGCTTGGGAGTAACGCCGAACACCGGGGAGCTGTTTTTT.

The rearrangement uses TRBV6-5 and TRBJ2-3, with 7 bases aligning to TRBD2. Germline V gene lookup returns CDR1 MNHEY and CDR2 SVGAGI. This CDR3 is 14 amino acids long. Germline trimming cut 7 bases from V and 0 bases from J; bases unmatched to any gene: 4. CDR3 DNA: TGTGCCAGCAATAAAGCGGGGAGCACAGATACGCAGTATTTT. Its protein is CASNKAGSTDTQYF.

This chain joins TRBV9 and TRBJ2-2; 8 bases match TRBD2. The CDR3 spans 16 residues. With V trimmed by 4 bases and J by 5 bases, 10 bases remained unmatched. Germline assignment: CDR1 SGDLS and CDR2 YYNGEE. The CDR3 loop reads CASSFSGLARTGELFF. CDR3 DNA: TGTGCCAGCAGCTTCTCAGGACTAGCCAGGACCGGGGAGCTGTTTTTT.

This clonotype was seen more than once but under ten times. The V call is TRBV28, the J call TRBJ1-1; perhaps TRBD1 as D (5 bases). This CDR3 region has 15 residues. Germline-derived CDR1 and CDR2 are MDHEN and SYDVKM. V lost 5 bases and J lost 0, with 13 bases in between. In DNA, the CDR3 is TGTGCCAGCAGTCAAAGGGGACCGTTGAACACTGAAGCTTTCTTT. This sequence encodes CASSQRGPLNTEAFF.

V is TRBV4-2 and J is TRBJ2-3; 9 bases align to TRBD2. Looked up from germline, CDR1 is LGHNA and CDR2 is YNFKEQ. V shed 1 base and J 1 base; nucleotides not matched to a gene: 6. The CDR3 spans 17 residues. The CDR3 is CASSQVGPSGGTDTQYF. DNA of the CDR3: TGTGCCAGCAGCCAAGTGGGTCCTAGCGGGGGCACAGATACGCAGTATTTT.

This clonotype was recorded a few times. This sequence joins TRBV20-1 and TRBJ2-3; no clear D. CDR1 and CDR2 (germline): DFQATT, SNEGSKA (reference sequence). Trimming shortened V by 3 bases and J by 1 base, and 17 bases separated the two germline ends. The CDR3 is 16 residues long. The CDR3 nucleotides are TGCAGTGCTAGTGTCCCAGTGGGGTGGGGCACAGATACGCAGTATTTT. Encoded protein: CSASVPVGWGTDTQYF.

This clonotype was seen only a few times. The chain carries TRBV20-1 and TRBJ1-6; no clear D. This CDR3 spans 13 amino acids. Germline V gives CDR1 DFQATT, CDR2 SNEGSKA (reference sequence). With 5 bases removed from V and 9 bases from J, the gap between germline ends came to 14 bases. This CDR3 is CSAFGVSGSPLHF. In DNA, the CDR3 is TGCAGTGCTTTCGGGGTATCGGGTTCACCCCTCCACTTT.

This clonotype has just a few counts. The chain uses TRBV30 and TRBJ2-1, with TRBD1 identical over 8 bases. Germline CDR1 is GTSNPN and CDR2 is SVGIG (reference sequence). J lost 2 bases, V lost 3 bases, and 12 bases had no gene match. CDR3 size: 17 residues. CDR3 sequence (DNA): TGTGCCTGGAGACCCCCCGTACACAGGGGGACCTACAATGAGCAGTTCTTC. It codes for CAWRPPVHRGTYNEQFF.

Only a few counts were recorded for this clonotype. The chain couples TRBV11-2 to TRBJ1-3; D not certain. Deletions cut 5 bases from V and 4 bases from J, with 18 bases between. CDR1 and CDR2 (germline): SGHAT, FQNNGV. The CDR3 extends over 16 amino acids. The CDR3 here is CASSAFRTVAGNTIYF. CDR3 sequence (DNA): TGTGCCAGCAGCGCGTTTAGGACCGTAGCCGGAAACACCATATATTTT.

The chain links TRBV5-1 to TRBJ1-6; D may be TRBD1 (6 bases). Trimming left V 4 bases short and J 5 bases short, with 16 bases between. Germline V gene data show CDR1 as SGHRS and CDR2 as YFSETQ. The length of the CDR3 is 16 residues. The CDR3 reads CASSLGGARNNSPLHF. DNA for the CDR3: TGCGCCAGCAGCCTAGGGGGGGCTCGGAATAATTCACCCCTCCACTTT.

This clonotype was observed a few times. The chain recombines TRBV20-1 with TRBJ2-5, with D possibly matching TRBD2 (7 bases). CDR1 and CDR2 from the germline V gene are DFQATT and SNEGSKA (reference sequence). V lost 1 base and J 1 base, leaving 10 bases between the germline ends. This CDR3 has 14 residues. CDR3 DNA: TGCAGTGCTAGAGTAGGGGGGGGCCAAGAGACCCAGTACTTC. This gives the protein CSARVGGGQETQYF.

The chain has TRBV20-1 and TRBJ2-7, with TRBD1 identical over 8 bases. Germline-derived CDR1 and CDR2 are DFQATT and SNEGSKA (reference sequence). Losses at the gene ends were 3 bases for V and 6 bases for J; bases not matched to a gene: 13. The CDR3 sequence is 15 residues long. CDR3 coding DNA: TGCAGTGCTAGTAAGCAGGGGGCCCCTTCGGGCGAGCAGTACGTC. Amino acids: CSASKQGAPSGEQYV.

The sample holds many counts of this clonotype. This sequence joins TRBV6-2 or TRBV6-3 and TRBJ1-3; possibly TRBD1 for D (6 bases). CDR3 size: 15 residues. CDR1 is MNHEY and CDR2 is SVGEGT in the germline V gene. V was pared by 6 bases and J by 0 bases, with 12 bases between. CDR3 bases: TGTGCCAGCAGCATTGACAGGAGCTCTGGAAACACCATATATTTT. Translating it yields CASSIDRSSGNTIYF.

This chain joins TRBV13 and TRBJ1-1; possibly TRBD1 for D (5 bases). Per the germline V gene, CDR1 is PRHDT and CDR2 is FYEKMQ (reference sequence). The CDR3 extends over 13 amino acids. V was clipped by 6 bases and J by 7 bases, with 15 bases between them. CDR3 bases: TGTGCCAGCAGTAGCGGGGGGTCAAGTGAAGCTTTCTTT. It codes for CASSSGGSSEAFF.

The chain links TRBV14 to TRBJ1-2, with TRBD1 identical over 8 bases. The CDR3 is made up of 15 amino acids. With 4 bases clipped from V and 0 bases from J, the junction kept 4 bases outside the gene matches. CDR1 and CDR2 (germline): SGHDN, FVKESK. The CDR3 DNA reads TGTGCCAGCAGCCCCCGGACAGGGACTAACTATGGCTACACCTTC. This codes for CASSPRTGTNYGYTF.

The V and J genes are TRBV12-3 or TRBV12-4 and TRBJ1-5; tentatively, D is TRBD1 (6 bases). The germline V and J ends were trimmed by 5 bases and 3 bases, with 17 bases remaining between them. The CDR3 consists of 16 residues. CDR3 amino acids: CASSVNSGGYNQPQHF. The CDR3 DNA sequence: TGTGCCAGCAGTGTGAATTCCGGGGGCTACAATCAGCCCCAGCATTTT.

This clonotype was observed a few times. This chain joins TRBV18 and TRBJ1-5; 7 bases agree with TRBD1. The V gene end was trimmed by 5 bases and the J gene end by 6 bases; junction bases not matched to a gene: 10. CDR1 is KGHSH, CDR2 LQKENI, per germline. The CDR3 is 15 residues long. The CDR3 nucleotides read TGTGCCAGCTCATTGCGACAGGGCATCTCTCAGCCCCAGCATTTT. This sequence encodes CASSLRQGISQPQHF.

This clonotype has more than one count but fewer than ten. This chain connects TRBV7-9 to TRBJ1-1; no definite D call. The CDR3 is 14 residues long. Germline CDR1 SEHNR, CDR2 FQNEAQ (reference sequence). V was cut by 8 bases and J by 8 bases, with 21 bases left in between. The CDR3 sequence: CASQRMGAVSEAFF. The CDR3 region has the DNA TGTGCCAGCCAGAGGATGGGTGCCGTGTCGGAAGCTTTCTTT.

This clonotype was seen only a few times. The V call is TRBV7-3, the J call TRBJ2-1; 10 bases match TRBD2. J gave up 4 bases and V 5 bases, and 5 bases lay outside the gene matches. CDR1 is SGHTA, CDR2 FQGTGA, per germline. The CDR3 covers 15 residues. In DNA, the CDR3 is TGTGCCAGCAGCCCCCAAGCGGGGGGGTACAATGAGCAGTTCTTC. Protein product: CASSPQAGGYNEQFF.

This clonotype showed up many times. This chain connects TRBV5-4 to TRBJ2-1, with 9 bases lining up with TRBD2. Unmatched junction bases numbered 6, after V lost 4 bases and J lost 10 bases. Germline-derived CDR1 and CDR2 are SGHNT and YYREEE (reference sequence). The CDR3 has 13 amino acids. CDR3 coding DNA: TGTGCCAGCAGCGAGGGACTAGCAGGGGAGCAGTTCTTC. Its translation: CASSEGLAGEQFF.

This clonotype was seen a handful of times. The chain is built from TRBV2 and TRBJ2-1, with 8 bases fitting TRBD2. This CDR3 comprises 16 residues. With V trimmed by 2 bases and J by 9 bases, 12 bases remained unmatched. CDR1 SNHLY and CDR2 FYNNEI come from the germline V gene. The CDR3: CASSEPLTGGPGEQFF. The CDR3 nucleotides are TGTGCCAGCAGTGAACCTCTTACGGGGGGGCCGGGTGAGCAGTTCTTC.

The chain joins TRBV6-4 to TRBJ2-7; D call uncertain. The CDR3 sequence is 11 residues long. V lost 2 bases to trimming and J lost 7 bases, with 6 bases between them. Germline CDR1 MRHNA, CDR2 SNTAGT. DNA for the CDR3: TGTGCCAGCAGTGACATTGGAGAGCAGTACGTC. Translating it yields CASSDIGEQYV.

This clonotype was counted a few times. J is TRBJ1-1 and V is TRBV5-1; 8 bases fit TRBD1. CDR1 SGHRS and CDR2 YFSETQ come from the germline V gene. V trimming: 4 bases; J trimming: 1 base; junction bases outside the gene matches: 3. CDR3 length: 14 amino acids. The CDR3, as DNA: TGCGCCAGCAGCGTACAGGGGGAGAACACTGAAGCTTTCTTT. Its translation is CASSVQGENTEAFF.

This clonotype was detected ten times or more. The chain joins TRBV2 to TRBJ2-7; TRBD2 matches at 11 bases. V lost 3 bases to trimming and J lost 6 bases; unmatched junction nucleotides: 7. The germline V gene encodes CDR1 SNHLY and CDR2 FYNNEI. This CDR3 comprises 15 residues. The chain's CDR3 is CASSEVSGGVSEQYV. CDR3 bases: TGTGCCAGCAGTGAGGTTAGCGGGGGGGTCTCCGAGCAGTACGTC.

This clonotype has more than one count but fewer than ten. V gene TRBV15 combines with J gene TRBJ1-2; maybe TRBD1 (6 bases). The length of the CDR3 is 17 residues. Germline V lookup: CDR1 LNHNV, CDR2 YYDKDF (reference sequence). Trimming pared 3 bases from V and 4 bases from J, leaving 21 bases between. The DNA for the CDR3 is TGTGCCACCAGCAGCGAAGGAACGGACAGACGGATCTATGGCTACACCTTC. It specifies CATSSEGTDRRIYGYTF.

Details on this clonotype: A read error may explain this, as a much larger clone is one base away. The CDR3 DNA reads as TGCGCCAGCAGATCAACTAGCTCCGGGGAGCTGCTTTTT. It translates to CASRSTSSGELLF. The chain couples TRBV10-1 to TRBJ2-2; D is possibly TRBD2 (6 bases). Germline V lookup: CDR1 WNHNN, CDR2 SYGVQD (reference sequence). The CDR3 consists of 13 residues.

This rearrangement joins TRBV6-6 to TRBJ2-7; D is tentatively TRBD1 or TRBD2 (5 bases each). In germline, CDR1 is MNHNY, CDR2 SVGAGI (reference sequence). The CDR3 covers 15 residues. Trimming left V 1 base short and J 4 bases short, with 14 bases between. CDR3 sequence: CASSYYRGAGYEQYV. CDR3 coding DNA: TGTGCCAGCAGTTACTATCGAGGGGCCGGATACGAGCAGTACGTC.

The chain links TRBV12-3 or TRBV12-4 to TRBJ2-2; no firm D call. V was cut by 3 bases and J by 0 bases, with 14 bases left in between. The CDR3 has 17 residues. The CDR3 reads CASSFLVGLTNTGELFF. CDR3 bases: TGTGCCAGCAGTTTCCTTGTCGGTCTTACGAACACCGGGGAGCTGTTTTTT.